This is a list of T cell receptor beta chains from one sample in a study of blood T cell repertoires in COVID-19. The assay was immunoSEQ multiplex PCR, and TCRdb's table has in-frame clones only and misses some. The top ten hold about 16% of the sample, which has approximately 18,000 clones, 85% to 90% seen once. The sample was peripheral blood. These receptor sequences come from a human donor with active COVID-19. The donor label of this sample is uncertain. CDR3s include the opening cysteine and the closing phenylalanine or tryptophan. Each record gives: V gene, D gene, clone size, J gene, CDR3 protein, CDR3 DNA. A D gene is named only where the DNA matches it firmly. Where a row states a size, it is once, few, many or the class of an expanded clone; other rows omit it.

>TRBV6-5|.|.|TRBJ2-2
CASKAAVVQTEVFF
TGTGCCAGTAAAGCGGCGGTCGTTCAGACGGAGGTGTTTTTT
>TRBV6-2/TRBV6-3|.|.|TRBJ2-7
CASSKRTAYEQYF
TGTGCCAGCAGTAAACGGACTGCCTACGAGCAGTACTTC
>TRBV6-2/TRBV6-3|.|.|TRBJ1-4
CASSEDIYIGKLFF
TGTGCCAGCAGTGAGGACATCTACATTGGAAAACTGTTTTTT
>TRBV27|TRBD1|.|TRBJ2-7
CASRPGTGLLEAYEQYF
TGTGCCAGCAGACCCGGGACAGGGTTATTAGAGGCCTACGAGCAGTACTTC
>TRBV7-6|.|.|TRBJ2-7
CASSFGAYEQYF
TGTGCCAGCAGCTTCGGGGCCTACGAGCAGTACTTC
>TRBV6-6|TRBD1|.|TRBJ2-7
CASSYSQGQGPEQYF
TGTGCCAGCAGTTACTCTCAAGGACAGGGCCCCGAGCAGTACTTC
>TRBV5-3|TRBD1|few|TRBJ2-3
CAGPRQGRITDTQYF
TGTGCCGGTCCGAGACAGGGTAGGATAACAGATACGCAGTATTTT
>TRBV20-1|TRBD1|.|TRBJ1-2
CSASPGGGYTF
TGCAGTGCTAGCCCAGGGGGAGGCTACACCTTC
>TRBV18|TRBD1|.|TRBJ1-2
CASSPSTGAGGYTF
TGTGCCAGCTCACCTTCGACAGGGGCCGGTGGCTACACCTTC
>TRBV7-3|TRBD2|.|TRBJ2-1
CASSTTSGVHNEQFF
TGTGCCAGCAGCACGACTAGCGGGGTCCACAATGAGCAGTTCTTC
>TRBV19|TRBD2|.|TRBJ2-1
CASIPSGGADNEQFF
TGTGCCAGTATTCCTAGCGGGGGGGCAGACAATGAGCAGTTCTTC
>TRBV2|.|.|TRBJ2-7
CASQSEGAYEQYF
TGTGCCAGCCAGAGTGAGGGGGCCTACGAGCAGTACTTC
>TRBV7-8|.|.|TRBJ2-3
CASSPTFRQGDFTDTQYF
TGTGCCAGCAGCCCAACGTTCAGGCAGGGCGATTTCACAGATACGCAGTATTTT
>TRBV10-3|.|.|TRBJ1-2
CAISDSTGRGLYGYTF
TGTGCCATCAGTGATTCTACGGGCAGGGGATTGTATGGCTACACCTTC
>TRBV19|TRBD1|.|TRBJ2-3
CASSILNKGAATDTQYF
TGTGCCAGTAGTATACTTAACAAGGGGGCTGCCACAGATACGCAGTATTTT
>TRBV19|TRBD1|.|TRBJ2-3
CASPTGSRLVDTQYF
TGTGCCAGCCCGACAGGGTCCAGGTTGGTCGATACGCAGTATTTT
>TRBV19|.|few|TRBJ1-5
CASTPIGGANQPQHF
TGTGCCAGTACCCCAATAGGAGGGGCAAATCAGCCCCAGCATTTT
>TRBV3-1/TRBV3-2|TRBD1|.|TRBJ1-6
CASRGTGIFKSPLHF
TGTGCCAGCAGGGGGACAGGGATATTCAAGTCACCCCTCCACTTT